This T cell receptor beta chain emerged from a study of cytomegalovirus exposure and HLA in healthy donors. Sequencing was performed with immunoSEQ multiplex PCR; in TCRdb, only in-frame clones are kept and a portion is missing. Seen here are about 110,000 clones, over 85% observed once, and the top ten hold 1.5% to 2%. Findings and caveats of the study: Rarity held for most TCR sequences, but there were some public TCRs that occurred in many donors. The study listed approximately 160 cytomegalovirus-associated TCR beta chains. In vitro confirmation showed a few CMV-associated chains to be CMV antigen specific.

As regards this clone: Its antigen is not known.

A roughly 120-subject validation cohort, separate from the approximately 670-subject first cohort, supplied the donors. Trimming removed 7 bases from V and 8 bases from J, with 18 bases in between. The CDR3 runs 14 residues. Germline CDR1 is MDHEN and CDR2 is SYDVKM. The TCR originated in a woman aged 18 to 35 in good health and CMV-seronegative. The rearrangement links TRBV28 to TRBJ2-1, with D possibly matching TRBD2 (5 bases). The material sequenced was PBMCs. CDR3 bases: TGTGCCAGCACCCGACCGGGAATTTGGGATGAGCAGTTCTTC. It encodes CASTRPGIWDEQFF.